This passage covers 27 T cell receptor beta chains from one sample sequenced in a study of cytomegalovirus exposure and HLA in healthy donors. The PCR employed 60 Vbeta primers together with 13 Jbeta primers. Produced via immunoSEQ multiplex PCR; TCRdb's table is partial and in-frame only. The repertoire has about 57,000 clones, under 80% of them found once; the top ten carry about 6.8%. Sequencing input: PBMCs. The receptors derive from a man between 25 and 39 years old in good health and CMV-seropositive.

The chain has TRBV6-5 and TRBJ2-5, with 12 nucleotides matching TRBD1. The germline CDR1 and CDR2 sequences are MNHEY and SVGAGI. Losses at the gene ends were 8 bases for V and 11 bases for J; bases not matched to a gene: 9. This CDR3 has 13 amino acids. The CDR3 nucleotides read TGTGCCAGCGGGGGGACAGGGGGCTGGGAGCAGTACTTC. Residues: CASGGTGGWEQYF.

This clone was observed a few times. A read error may account for a junction end that differs from germline. This sequence joins TRBV7-7 and TRBJ1-5; TRBD1 matches 8 bases. The CDR3 loop spans 16 amino acids. The germline CDR1 and CDR2 sequences are SSHAT and FNYEAQ (reference sequence). The CDR3, as DNA: TGTGCTAGCAGCGCTCGACCGGGACAGGCTTATCAGCCCCAGCATTTT. This codes for CASSARPGQAYQPQHF.

This rearrangement joins TRBV28 to TRBJ2-1, with TRBD1 as a possible D gene (6 bases). The germline V gene has CDR1 MDHEN and CDR2 SYDVKM. Trimming shortened V by 1 base and J by 9 bases, and 13 bases separated the two germline ends. The CDR3 has 14 amino acids. The CDR3 DNA reads TGTGCCAGCAGTTTATTCCCACAGGGTGGTGAGCAGTTCTTC. Protein sequence: CASSLFPQGGEQFF. Looking up the rest from reference TRBV28 and TRBJ2-1 gives the full variable domain: DVKVTQSSRYLVKRTGEKVFLECVQDMDHENMFWYRQDPGLGLRLIYFSYDVKMKEKGDIPEGYSVSREKKERFSLILESASTNQTSMYLCASSLFPQGGEQFFGPGTRLTVL.

This clone appeared a few times. The rearrangement joins TRBV10-3 to TRBJ1-1; perhaps TRBD1 as D (6 bases). This CDR3 is 13 amino acids long. Germline-derived CDR1 and CDR2 are ENHRY and SYGVKD. The V gene lost 8 bases and the J gene lost 1 base, with 11 bases spanning the gap. In DNA, the CDR3 is TGTGCCATCTCGGGGGGCTCGAACACTGAAGCTTTCTTT. It translates to CAISGGSNTEAFF.

V usage is TRBV28 and J usage is TRBJ1-1; D may be TRBD1 (6 bases). The CDR3 has 15 residues. V lost 7 bases to trimming and J lost 1 base, with 16 bases between them. Germline CDR1 and CDR2: MDHEN and SYDVKM. Written as DNA, the CDR3 is TGTGCCAGCAACCCTCTAGGACAGTCGAACACTGAAGCTTTCTTT. Protein: CASNPLGQSNTEAFF.

The V and J genes are TRBV6-5 and TRBJ2-2; a possible D gene is TRBD1 (5 bases). Trimming removed 6 bases from V and 2 bases from J, with 13 bases in between. This CDR3 comprises 15 residues. Looked up from germline, CDR1 is MNHEY and CDR2 is SVGAGI. The CDR3 is CASRNLRVNTGELFF. The CDR3 DNA is TGTGCCAGCAGAAACCTCAGGGTAAACACCGGGGAGCTGTTTTTT.

The DNA for the CDR3 is TGTGCCAGCAGTTTCCTCGGGGGAGGGACGGCTGAAGCTTTCTTT. Translated: CASSFLGGGTAEAFF. The chain is built from TRBV27 and TRBJ1-1, with D perhaps TRBD1 (5 bases). In germline, CDR1 is MNHEY, CDR2 SMNVEV (reference sequence). This CDR3 is 15 amino acids long. V dropped 3 bases and J dropped 6 bases, with 17 bases sitting between them.

This CDR3 is CASSYSTGEAFF. CDR3 nucleotide sequence: TGTGCCAGCAGTTACTCGACAGGGGAAGCTTTCTTT. The chain has TRBV6-5 and TRBJ1-1; 7 bases match TRBD1. The CDR3 is 12 residues long. Losses at the gene ends were 0 bases for V and 8 bases for J; bases not matched to a gene: 0. Germline CDR1 MNHEY, CDR2 SVGAGI.

The chain is built from TRBV2 and TRBJ2-1; possible D gene TRBD2, 5 bases. With 1 base removed from V and 8 bases from J, the gap between germline ends came to 12 bases. The V gene's germline CDR1 is SNHLY and CDR2 FYNNEI. This CDR3 is built from 14 residues. The DNA for the CDR3 is TGTGCCAGCAGTGAAGAACTAGTAAGTCATGAGCAGTTCTTC. Amino acid sequence: CASSEELVSHEQFF.

This chain connects TRBV18 to TRBJ1-1; 8 bases fit TRBD1. The germline V gene encodes CDR1 KGHSH and CDR2 LQKENI. The CDR3 consists of 15 residues. Trimming removed 6 bases from V and 5 bases from J; junction bases left unmatched: 11. The CDR3 nucleotides read TGTGCCAGCTCCCCAGGACAGGGAAGGGTAACTGAAGCTTTCTTT. It encodes CASSPGQGRVTEAFF. The full variable domain, its missing parts supplied by reference TRBV18 and TRBJ1-1, is NAGVMQNPRHLVRRRGQEARLRCSPMKGHSHVYWYRQLPEEGLKFMVYLQKENIIDESGMPKERFSAEFPKEGPSILRIQQVVRGDSAAYFCASSPGQGRVTEAFFGQGTRLTVV.

The sample holds one count of this clone. CDR3 DNA sequence: TGTGCCAGCAGCCCAGCTCCGGGACAGGGGGCTAACACCGGGGAGCTGTTTTTT. This encodes CASSPAPGQGANTGELFF. The chain employs TRBV11-2 and TRBJ2-2; 12 nucleotides agree with TRBD1. Germline values: CDR1 SGHAT, CDR2 FQNNGV. Trimming at V came to 5 bases and at J to 2 bases, leaving 9 bases not matched to a gene. This CDR3 region has 18 residues. The full variable domain, its missing parts supplied by reference TRBV11-2 and TRBJ2-2, is EAGVAQSPRYKIIEKRQSVAFWCNPISGHATLYWYQQILGQGPKLLIQFQNNGVVDDSQLPKDRFSAERLKGVDSTLKIQPAKLEDSAVYLCASSPAPGQGANTGELFFGEGSRLTVL.

The rearrangement joins TRBV7-6 to TRBJ1-2; D perhaps matches TRBD1 (6 bases). The CDR3 runs to 13 residues. V was trimmed by 5 bases and J by 5 bases, leaving 12 bases between them. Per germline, CDR1 SGHVS and CDR2 FNYEAQ. CDR3 DNA sequence: TGTGCCAGCAGCCCCTCAGGGGTATATGGCTACACCTTC. This codes for CASSPSGVYGYTF.

The genes are TRBV6-5 and TRBJ1-2; a possible D gene is TRBD1 (5 bases). In germline, CDR1 is MNHEY, CDR2 SVGAGI. This CDR3 comprises 15 residues. The V end was cut by 6 bases, the J end by 4 bases, with 18 bases between. The CDR3 coding sequence is TGTGCCAGCAGCGACTCCTCGGGACTCTTCTATGGCTACACCTTC. Protein product: CASSDSSGLFYGYTF.

V is TRBV5-4 and J is TRBJ1-3; D is unresolved. The CDR3 extends over 13 amino acids. Trimming stripped 2 bases from V and 8 bases from J, with 11 bases between. CDR1 is SGHNT, CDR2 YYREEE, per germline (reference sequence). In DNA form, the CDR3 reads TGTGCCAGCAGCTTCAAAGGAAGCGACACCATATATTTT. This gives the protein CASSFKGSDTIYF.

This clone appeared a few times. The rearrangement links TRBV4-3 to TRBJ1-5, with TRBD1 matching 9 bases. V lost 4 bases, J lost 3 bases, and 4 bases stayed unmatched. The CDR3 sequence is 15 residues long. Looked up from germline, CDR1 is LGHNA and CDR2 is YSLEER. In nucleotides, the CDR3 is TGCGCCAGCAGCCCAGGGACAGGGAACAATCAGCCCCAGCATTTT. Translating gives CASSPGTGNNQPQHF.

This clone turned up a few times. The chain has TRBV29-1 and TRBJ2-3; 8 bases match TRBD1. Trimming removed 4 bases from V and 6 bases from J; junction bases left unmatched: 12. Looked up from germline, CDR1 is SQVTM and CDR2 is ANQGSEA. The CDR3 extends over 15 amino acids. The CDR3 sequence: CSVAQGQGNADTQYF. CDR3 in DNA: TGCAGCGTTGCCCAAGGACAGGGAAATGCGGATACGCAGTATTTT.

The chain carries TRBV6-4 and TRBJ2-3, with 11 positions matching TRBD2. This CDR3 contains 14 residues. V shed 4 bases and J 5 bases; nucleotides not matched to a gene: 2. Germline CDR1 MRHNA, CDR2 SNTAGT. The CDR3 sequence: CASSVAGGQDTQYF. The CDR3 region has the DNA TGTGCCAGCAGTGTAGCGGGGGGGCAAGATACGCAGTATTTT.

The chain combines TRBV5-5 with TRBJ1-1; 10 bases agree with TRBD1. V dropped 1 base and J dropped 7; count of bases not matched to a gene: 13. The length of the CDR3 is 17 residues. The germline gives CDR1 SGHKS, CDR2 YYEKEE (reference sequence). This CDR3 is CASSLRRVPGQGFEAFF. The CDR3 bases are TGTGCCAGCAGCTTGCGACGAGTCCCGGGACAGGGGTTTGAAGCTTTCTTT.

The rearrangement joins TRBV4-1 to TRBJ1-4; perhaps TRBD1 as D (6 bases). Germline V gene sequence: CDR1 MGHRA, CDR2 YSYEKL. Trimming shortened V by 5 bases and J by 0 bases, and 10 bases separated the two germline ends. CDR3 length: 15 residues. This chain's CDR3 is CASSARTATNEKLFF. CDR3 in DNA: TGCGCCAGCAGCGCCAGGACAGCAACTAATGAAAAACTGTTTTTT.

The chain carries TRBV2 and TRBJ1-6, with D hard to call. Germline loops: CDR1 SNHLY, CDR2 FYNNEI. Trimming removed 2 bases at V and 11 bases at J, with 10 bases between. The CDR3 runs to 13 residues. Here the CDR3 reads CASSESNVPPLHF. CDR3 nucleotides: TGTGCCAGCAGTGAATCTAATGTCCCACCCCTCCACTTT.

This chain links TRBV4-3 with TRBJ1-3, with D hard to call. From germline, CDR1 is LGHNA and CDR2 YSLEER. This CDR3 contains 16 residues. Trimming removed 0 bases at V and 6 bases at J, with 15 bases between. The CDR3 spells CASSQEVWYDKNTIYF. CDR3 DNA: TGCGCCAGCAGCCAAGAGGTCTGGTATGACAAAAACACCATATATTTT.

J is TRBJ2-7 and V is TRBV4-3; D ambiguous. The CDR3 spans 13 residues. V was cut by 0 bases and J by 2 bases, with 5 bases left in between. Germline CDR1 is LGHNA and CDR2 is YSLEER. CDR3 loop: CASSQERAYEQYF. In DNA, the CDR3 is TGCGCCAGCAGCCAAGAACGGGCCTACGAGCAGTACTTC.

In its sample, this clone was seen once. The genes are TRBV5-1 and TRBJ2-7; 8 bases agree with TRBD2. V shed 7 bases, J shed 7 bases, and the junction held 19 bases outside the gene matches. Germline values: CDR1 SGHRS, CDR2 YFSETQ. The CDR3 is 16 amino acids. The CDR3 here is CASGIGREPSVREQYF. In DNA form, the CDR3 reads TGCGCCAGCGGTATCGGGAGGGAACCATCGGTGAGGGAGCAGTACTTC.

As for this clone: This CDR3 is also generated by other DNA sequences in the sample. The chain combines TRBV5-1 with TRBJ1-6; TRBD1 agrees at 9 bases. Germline loops: CDR1 SGHRS, CDR2 YFSETQ. The CDR3 has 15 residues. V shed 0 bases, J shed 9 bases, and the junction held 4 bases outside the gene matches. The CDR3 sequence is CASSLAGQGRSPLHF. DNA of the CDR3: TGCGCCAGCAGCTTGGCTGGACAGGGGCGTTCACCCCTCCACTTT.

V is TRBV27 and J is TRBJ1-1; possible D gene TRBD1, 5 bases. With 2 bases removed from V and 0 bases from J, the gap between germline ends came to 13 bases. The germline V gene has CDR1 MNHEY and CDR2 SMNVEV (reference sequence). The CDR3 sequence is 16 residues long. CDR3 in amino acids: CASSLRAGRVNTEAFF. CDR3 nucleotides: TGTGCCAGCAGTTTAAGGGCAGGGAGGGTGAACACTGAAGCTTTCTTT.

The chain is built from TRBV15 and TRBJ2-7; possibly TRBD2 for D (5 bases). Per germline, CDR1 LNHNV and CDR2 YYDKDF (reference sequence). This CDR3 contains 15 residues. Deletions cut 3 bases from V and 0 bases from J, with 12 bases between. The CDR3 bases are TGTGCCACCAGCAGTCCGGCGGGCGGCTCCTACGAGCAGTACTTC. It yields the protein CATSSPAGGSYEQYF.

The gene calls are TRBV9 and TRBJ2-3; D is perhaps TRBD2 (6 bases). Germline values: CDR1 SGDLS, CDR2 YYNGEE. Trimming took off 2 bases at V and 8 bases at J, with 9 bases between the two ends. The CDR3 is made up of 12 amino acids. The CDR3 loop is CASSVEGGTQYF. The CDR3 DNA follows: TGTGCCAGCAGCGTGGAGGGTGGTACGCAGTATTTT.